The rows below give T cell receptor beta chains drawn from one sample of a study of cytomegalovirus exposure and HLA in healthy donors. The protocol was immunoSEQ multiplex PCR, while the TCRdb copy is restricted to in-frame clones and leaves out a portion. The sample carries 110,000 to 150,000 clones, approximately 72% recorded once. The material sequenced was PBMCs. These receptors originate from a man aged 40-55 years in good health and CMV-seronegative. The CDR3 runs from the conserved cysteine through the conserved F or W. Fields, in order: clone size, J gene, D gene, V gene, CDR3 DNA, CDR3 protein. D genes are given only for firm matches. Not every row has a clone size; where given, it reads once, few, many or a size class.

few,TRBJ1-5,TRBD1,TRBV2,TGTGCCAGCAGGGGACAGGGAATGATGCAGCCCCAGAATTTT,CASRGQGMMQPQNF
NA,TRBJ2-3,TRBD2,TRBV19,TGTGCCAGTTCCTGGGGGAGGGGCACAGATACGCAGTATTTT,CASSWGRGTDTQYF
few,TRBJ1-1,NA,TRBV5-4,TGTGCCAGCAGCTTGGGCGGGCGTGAAGCTTTCTTT,CASSLGGREAFF
NA,TRBJ2-7,NA,TRBV4-1,TGCGCCAGCAGCCAAGAGACACCCAGATTGTACGAGCAGTACTTC,CASSQETPRLYEQYF
NA,TRBJ1-1,NA,TRBV4-2,TGTGCCAGCAGCCAAATTCAGGGTGTAAGAAACACTGAAGCTTTCTTT,CASSQIQGVRNTEAFF
NA,TRBJ2-7,TRBD2,TRBV5-1,TGCGCCAGCAGCTCGGGACTAGCGGGAGGTTACGAGCAGTACTTC,CASSSGLAGGYEQYF
NA,TRBJ2-7,TRBD2,TRBV19,TGTGCCAGTAGTATAGCTAGCGGGAGGGCCGAGTACGAGCAGTACTTC,CASSIASGRAEYEQYF
few,TRBJ1-4,NA,TRBV15,TGTGCCACCAGCAGATCCGGGATTCGGGGGGGGAAAGAAAAACTGTTTTTT,CATSRSGIRGGKEKLFF
once,TRBJ2-2,TRBD1,TRBV10-3,TGTGCCACTACGCCCGACAGGGGAGGTGACACCGGGGAGCTGTTTTTT,CATTPDRGGDTGELFF
NA,TRBJ2-5,NA,TRBV7-9,TGTGCCAGCAGCTTAGGATACTTTCAAGAGACCCAGTACTTC,CASSLGYFQETQYF
NA,TRBJ2-1,NA,TRBV27,TGTGCCAGCCAAGATGCTACCAATGAGCAGTTCTTC,CASQDATNEQFF
NA,TRBJ2-3,TRBD2,TRBV27,TGTGCCAGCAGCTTAGCGGGAGTGACAGATACGCAGTATTTT,CASSLAGVTDTQYF
NA,TRBJ2-6,NA,TRBV11-1,TGTGCCAGCAGCTCTACAGGGTCCGGGGCCAACGTCCTGACTTTC,CASSSTGSGANVLTF
few,TRBJ2-7,TRBD2,TRBV6-5,TGTGCCAGCAGCGATAGCGGGAGGGCGTACGAGCAGTACTTC,CASSDSGRAYEQYF
NA,TRBJ2-5,TRBD2,TRBV5-8,TGTGCCAGCAGACTCTCCCTAGCGGGGAAAGAGACCCAGTACTTC,CASRLSLAGKETQYF
NA,TRBJ2-1,NA,TRBV7-2,TGTGCCAGCAGCCTCCGGACAAGCATCCCCAACAATGAGCAGTTCTTC,CASSLRTSIPNNEQFF
NA,TRBJ1-5,TRBD1,TRBV19,TGTGCCAGTAGTATGGGACAGGGCGGGCCCCAGCATTTT,CASSMGQGGPQHF
NA,TRBJ2-3,TRBD2,TRBV5-6,TGTGCCAGCAGCGCGGGACTAGCCGGCACAGATACGCAGTATTTT,CASSAGLAGTDTQYF
NA,TRBJ2-3,TRBD2,TRBV2,TGTGCCAGCACCGGTAAGCTAGCGGGAGTCGGCACAGATACGCAGTATTTT,CASTGKLAGVGTDTQYF
NA,TRBJ1-1,TRBD1,TRBV28,TGTGCCAGCAGTTCCGGACAGGGCTGGACTGAAGCTTTCTTT,CASSSGQGWTEAFF
NA,TRBJ2-7,TRBD2,TRBV15,TGTGCCACCAGCAGAGGTTGGGTAGCGGGGGCAGGGGAGCAGTACTTC,CATSRGWVAGAGEQYF
NA,TRBJ2-7,NA,TRBV5-8,TGTGCCAGCAGCTTCGGCTCAGGGAAGTACTTC,CASSFGSGKYF
NA,TRBJ2-1,TRBD2,TRBV9,TGTGCCAGCAGCGTAGTTGGACTAGATTACAATGAGCAGTTCTTC,CASSVVGLDYNEQFF
NA,TRBJ2-7,TRBD1,TRBV9,TGTGCCAGCAGCGGGGGTCCGGGACAGGGTGCCTACGAGCAGTACTTC,CASSGGPGQGAYEQYF